The next 24 T cell receptor beta chains were all read from a single sample in a study of blood T cell repertoires in COVID-19. Profiled with immunoSEQ multiplex PCR; TCRdb holds only in-frame clones, not every one. The repertoire has fewer than 300,000 clones, approximately 89% of them found once; the top ten carry over 2%. Sequenced material: peripheral blood. Every receptor here comes from a woman aged 30 to 39 with COVID-19, enrolled during active disease.

This clone was seen a few times. The genes are TRBV27 and TRBJ1-2, with TRBD1 matching 7 bases. There are 15 residues in the CDR3. V dropped 4 bases and J dropped 4; count of bases not matched to a gene: 9. Per germline, CDR1 MNHEY and CDR2 SMNVEV (reference sequence). The chain's CDR3 is CASSWGGGGVYGYTF. CDR3 nucleotides: TGTGCCAGCAGTTGGGGCGGAGGGGGCGTCTATGGCTACACCTTC.

The gene calls are TRBV19 and TRBJ2-7, with TRBD1 identical over 8 bases. Trimming cost V 1 base and J 5 bases; bases outside gene matches: 4. The CDR3 extends over 14 amino acids. Germline assignment: CDR1 LNHDA and CDR2 SQIVND (reference sequence). The CDR3: CASSIGQGYNEQYF. CDR3 in DNA: TGTGCCAGTAGTATAGGACAGGGGTACAACGAGCAGTACTTC.

This chain uses TRBV29-1 with TRBJ1-1; D gene unclear. The CDR3 extends over 11 amino acids. The V gene's germline CDR1 is SQVTM and CDR2 ANQGSEA. With 5 bases removed from V and 1 base from J, the gap between germline ends came to 5 bases. In DNA, the CDR3 is TGCAGCGTTCCGGGGAACACTGAAGCTTTCTTT. Residues: CSVPGNTEAFF.

The chain carries TRBV6-5 and TRBJ2-1; 11 nucleotides align to TRBD2. With 4 bases clipped from V and 5 bases from J, the junction kept 4 bases outside the gene matches. CDR1 and CDR2 from the germline V gene are MNHEY and SVGAGI. The CDR3 runs 15 residues. The CDR3 protein is CASSSPGLADNEQFF. The CDR3 DNA sequence: TGTGCCAGCAGTTCGCCGGGACTAGCGGACAATGAGCAGTTCTTC.

This chain uses TRBV3-1 (or the pseudogene TRBV3-2) with TRBJ2-1, with 7 bases aligning to TRBD2. The J segment lost 0 bases and the V segment lost 0 bases, leaving 14 bases of the junction unmatched. CDR1 and CDR2 from the germline V gene are LGHDT and YNNKEL (reference sequence). This CDR3 has 20 residues. In nucleotides, the CDR3 is TGTGCCAGCAGCCAAGACGGGGGGACCTTACATGGTAGCTCCTACAATGAGCAGTTCTTC. Its protein product is CASSQDGGTLHGSSYNEQFF.

The chain carries TRBV6-5 and TRBJ1-2; possible D gene TRBD1, 5 bases. Trimming removed 5 bases at V and 5 bases at J, with 15 bases between. Looked up from germline, CDR1 is MNHEY and CDR2 is SVGAGI. The CDR3 consists of 14 residues. The CDR3 is CASSSGGARYGYTF. CDR3 DNA: TGTGCCAGCAGTAGTGGAGGGGCGCGATATGGCTACACCTTC.

This clone was observed once. The V and J genes are TRBV5-4 and TRBJ1-1; D is undetermined. The CDR3 totals 15 residues. Germline-derived CDR1 and CDR2 are SGHNT and YYREEE (reference sequence). Trimming shortened V by 3 bases and J by 1 base, and 13 bases separated the two germline ends. This chain's CDR3 is CASSSPEVANTEAFF. The CDR3 nucleotides read TGTGCCAGCAGCTCGCCAGAAGTGGCGAACACTGAAGCTTTCTTT.

V is TRBV20-1 and J is TRBJ1-2; no clear D. Germline CDR1 reads DFQATT; CDR2 reads SNEGSKA (reference sequence). Trimming removed 5 bases from V and 4 bases from J, with 8 bases in between. This CDR3 is 11 amino acids long. The CDR3 nucleotides read TGCAGTGCTCCTAACGTCTATGGCTACACCTTC. This codes for CSAPNVYGYTF.

With regard to this clone: Additional DNA sequences in this sample encode the identical CDR3. This chain connects TRBV9 to TRBJ2-1; 8 nucleotides line up with TRBD2. This CDR3 has 15 residues. Per germline, CDR1 SGDLS and CDR2 YYNGEE. Unmatched junction bases numbered 2, after V lost 3 bases and J lost 0 bases. This chain's CDR3 is CASSAGGSSYNEQFF. For the CDR3, the DNA is TGTGCCAGCAGCGCGGGGGGGAGCTCCTACAATGAGCAGTTCTTC.

V usage is TRBV18 and J usage is TRBJ1-1; no clear D gene. Trimming removed 0 bases at V and 1 base at J, with 12 bases between. Germline-derived CDR1 and CDR2 are KGHSH and LQKENI. The CDR3 has 16 amino acids. CDR3 DNA: TGTGCCAGCTCACCACCCCCGAGGTACGGGAACACTGAAGCTTTCTTT. It translates to CASSPPPRYGNTEAFF.

The chain is built from TRBV11-2 and TRBJ1-3; maybe TRBD1 (6 bases). CDR1 is SGHAT, CDR2 FQNNGV, per germline. V lost 2 bases and J 0 bases, leaving 11 bases between the germline ends. The CDR3 has 16 residues. The DNA of the CDR3 is TGTGCCAGCAGCTTACGACAGGCCCGCTCTGGAAACACCATATATTTT. Protein sequence: CASSLRQARSGNTIYF.

This chain uses TRBV19 with TRBJ1-1, with D perhaps TRBD1 (5 bases). The CDR3 runs 13 residues. With 7 bases removed from V and 3 bases from J, the gap between germline ends came to 12 bases. Germline V gives CDR1 LNHDA, CDR2 SQIVND (reference sequence). Here the CDR3 reads CASTQGRDTEAFF. CDR3 coding DNA: TGTGCCAGTACTCAGGGTCGGGACACTGAAGCTTTCTTT.

This clone has a single count. The chain is built from TRBV5-4 and TRBJ1-1, with unresolved D. Trimming cost V 0 bases and J 7 bases, with 10 bases left between them. This CDR3 contains 13 residues. Germline CDR1 reads SGHNT; CDR2 reads YYREEE (reference sequence). CDR3: CASSLGGGGEAFF. CDR3 bases: TGTGCCAGCAGCTTGGGTGGCGGAGGTGAAGCTTTCTTT.

V and J are TRBV24-1 and TRBJ2-1; possibly TRBD2 for D (6 bases). Per germline, CDR1 KGHDR and CDR2 SFDVKD. V dropped 5 bases and J dropped 7 bases, with 8 bases sitting between them. The CDR3 has 12 amino acids. CDR3 loop: CATSGGRNEQFF. The CDR3 nucleotides are TGTGCCACCAGTGGGGGGAGGAATGAGCAGTTCTTC.

The chain uses TRBV2 and TRBJ2-3; 10 bases map to TRBD2. This CDR3 is 14 amino acids long. Per germline, CDR1 SNHLY and CDR2 FYNNEI. J was trimmed by 6 bases and V by 6 bases; bases with no gene match: 6. The CDR3 bases are TGTGCCAGCAGCCCGGGACTAGCGTCGGATACGCAGTATTTT. This translates into CASSPGLASDTQYF.

This chain connects TRBV29-1 to TRBJ2-7, with TRBD2 matching 7 bases. V lost 1 base, J lost 2 bases, and 5 bases stayed unmatched. Germline loops: CDR1 SQVTM, CDR2 ANQGSEA. The CDR3 is 14 amino acids. The CDR3 sequence: CSVEASGPTYEQYF. The CDR3 DNA is TGCAGCGTTGAAGCTAGCGGACCGACCTACGAGCAGTACTTC.

The chain uses TRBV12-3 or TRBV12-4 and TRBJ1-6, with D possibly being TRBD1 (5 bases). The CDR3 covers 13 residues. Trimming took 6 bases from V and 5 from J, leaving 8 bases between them. The CDR3 reads CASSQGNNSPLHF. CDR3 DNA sequence: TGTGCCAGCAGCCAGGGTAATAATTCACCCCTCCACTTT.

The chain carries TRBV30 and TRBJ1-1; TRBD1 is a possible D gene (5 bases). The germline V gene has CDR1 GTSNPN and CDR2 SVGIG (reference sequence). This CDR3 is 13 amino acids long. V was shortened by 8 bases and J by 10 bases, with 23 bases between the two germline ends. CDR3: CAIRLAANQGAFF. The CDR3 DNA reads as TGTGCCATCAGGTTGGCGGCAAACCAGGGAGCTTTCTTT.

The V call is TRBV5-5, the J call TRBJ1-5; D is unclear. This CDR3 is built from 16 residues. V was pared by 0 bases and J by 0 bases, with 10 bases between. Per the germline V gene, CDR1 is SGHKS and CDR2 is YYEKEE (reference sequence). CDR3 coding DNA: TGTGCCAGCAGCTTGGGTACAGTTTATAGCAATCAGCCCCAGCATTTT. Translated: CASSLGTVYSNQPQHF.

The chain recombines TRBV28 with TRBJ2-5; 11 bases agree with TRBD2. The V and J ends lost 4 bases and 4 bases, in that order; junction bases with no gene match: 5. Germline-derived CDR1 and CDR2 are MDHEN and SYDVKM. This CDR3 contains 15 residues. Here the CDR3 DNA reads TGTGCCAGCAGTTCCGTCGGACTAGCGGGAGAGACCCAGTACTTC. It is translated as CASSSVGLAGETQYF.

The chain has TRBV11-2 and TRBJ1-2, with 10 bases that match TRBD1. CDR1 and CDR2 from the germline V gene are SGHAT and FQNNGV. J was trimmed by 8 bases and V by 1 base; bases with no gene match: 13. The CDR3 contains 17 residues. CDR3 coding DNA: TGTGCCAGCAGCTTAGTCCCCAGCGGGGACAGGGGATTCGGCTACACCTTC. Translation: CASSLVPSGDRGFGYTF.

The V call is TRBV3-1 (or the pseudogene TRBV3-2), the J call TRBJ2-7; 8 nucleotides match TRBD1. This CDR3 is 14 amino acids long. V shed 4 bases, J shed 3 bases, and the junction held 5 bases outside the gene matches. Germline V gives CDR1 LGHDT, CDR2 YNNKEL (reference sequence). The CDR3: CASSRGTGGYEQYF. The CDR3 DNA reads as TGTGCCAGCAGCCGAGGGACAGGAGGCTACGAGCAGTACTTC.

This rearrangement joins TRBV19 to TRBJ1-1; 12 bases align to TRBD1. Unmatched junction bases numbered 6, after V lost 3 bases and J lost 7 bases. The CDR3 runs 15 residues. The germline V gene has CDR1 LNHDA and CDR2 SQIVND (reference sequence). CDR3 loop: CASSIPGQGAGEAFF. The CDR3 coding sequence is TGTGCCAGTAGTATTCCGGGACAGGGGGCCGGTGAAGCTTTCTTT.

The chain joins TRBV10-2 to TRBJ1-4, with 9 bases that match TRBD1. J gave up 6 bases and V 10 bases, and 3 bases lay outside the gene matches. CDR1 and CDR2 from the germline V gene are WSHSY and SAAADI. The CDR3 extends over 12 amino acids. Written as DNA, the CDR3 is TGCGCCACCGGGACAGGGCATGAAAAACTGTTTTTT. Protein sequence: CATGTGHEKLFF.